A single sample gave rise to the 25 T cell receptor beta chains below, sequenced in a study of beta chain features in type 1 diabetes. Study-wide results and limits: Significant though moderate, a shortening of TCRB CDR3s appeared in all four CD4+ subsets of Type 1 diabetes patients.

The sequenced template was cDNA made from the entire isolated RNA. The protocol was immunoSEQ multiplex PCR, while the TCRdb copy is restricted to in-frame clones and leaves out a portion. This table has 200,000 to 250,000 clones, over 11% appearing once. No cognate antigen is known for these TCRs. The sample taken for sequencing was naive CD4+ T cells from blood. The receptors originated from a man in his thirties or forties with type 1 diabetes.

The chain links TRBV14 to TRBJ1-1; 8 nucleotides align to TRBD1. This CDR3 has 15 amino acids. CDR1 is SGHDN, CDR2 FVKESK, per germline. V was clipped by 4 bases and J by 6 bases; unmatched bases: 10. The CDR3 here is CASSLLSGGGSEAFF. The CDR3 DNA reads TGTGCCAGCAGCCTCCTCTCAGGGGGCGGCTCTGAAGCTTTCTTT. Filled out from reference TRBV14 and TRBJ1-1, the complete variable domain reads EAGVTQFPSHSVIEKGQTVTLRCDPISGHDNLYWYRRVMGKEIKFLLHFVKESKQDESGMPNNRFLAERTGGTYSTLKVQPAELEDSGVYFCASSLLSGGGSEAFFGQGTRLTVV.

This clone was observed a handful of times. V gene TRBV18 combines with J gene TRBJ2-1; no clear D gene. Trimming took off 2 bases at V and 4 bases at J, with 12 bases between the two ends. Germline V CDR1 and CDR2: KGHSH, LQKENI. The CDR3 length is 15 residues. The CDR3 here is CASSPLTSHYNEQFF. The CDR3 DNA is TGTGCCAGCTCACCATTAACTTCCCATTACAATGAGCAGTTCTTC.

The genes are TRBV25-1 and TRBJ2-7; 11 nucleotides agree with TRBD1. V trimming: 8 bases; J trimming: 6 bases; junction bases outside the gene matches: 6. The CDR3 sequence is 13 residues long. Per germline, CDR1 MGHDK and CDR2 SYGVNS. Here the CDR3 DNA reads TGTGCCAGCCGGGGACAGGGGGTCGGCGAGCAGTACTTC. Encoded protein: CASRGQGVGEQYF.

J is TRBJ2-5 and V is TRBV7-6; 7 bases are shared with TRBD1. This CDR3 contains 15 residues. Germline V lookup: CDR1 SGHVS, CDR2 FNYEAQ. V shed 5 bases, J shed 5 bases, and the junction held 11 bases outside the gene matches. The CDR3 nucleotides are TGTGCCAGCAGCCCGCCGAAGGGGGCTAAGGAGACCCAGTACTTC. Its translation is CASSPPKGAKETQYF.

V and J are TRBV6-1 and TRBJ1-4; D is ambiguous. Looked up from germline, CDR1 is MNHNS and CDR2 is SASEGT. This CDR3 is built from 12 residues. Between the trimmed V and J ends, which lost 2 bases and 8 bases, there was a span of 6 bases. The CDR3 loop is CASSELREKLFF. The CDR3 DNA is TGTGCCAGCAGTGAACTTCGGGAAAAACTGTTTTTT.

This chain joins TRBV5-1 and TRBJ2-5; the match to TRBD2 covers 12 bases. With 4 bases clipped from V and 7 bases from J, the junction kept 11 bases outside the gene matches. The CDR3 totals 16 residues. Looked up from germline, CDR1 is SGHRS and CDR2 is YFSETQ. The CDR3 sequence: CASSPELAGGLGTQYF. The CDR3 bases are TGCGCCAGCAGCCCAGAACTAGCGGGGGGATTGGGGACCCAGTACTTC.

V usage is TRBV30 and J usage is TRBJ1-2; D perhaps matches TRBD1 (6 bases). CDR3 length: 14 amino acids. V was trimmed by 4 bases and J by 7 bases, leaving 19 bases between them. Germline values: CDR1 GTSNPN, CDR2 SVGIG (reference sequence). The CDR3 spells CAWTTAGVFSGYTF. DNA of the CDR3: TGTGCCTGGACAACGGCAGGGGTTTTCTCTGGCTACACCTTC.

The V gene is TRBV2, the J gene TRBJ2-7, with 7 bases matching TRBD1. With V trimmed by 6 bases and J by 0 bases, 8 bases remained unmatched. Germline loops: CDR1 SNHLY, CDR2 FYNNEI. The CDR3 runs 15 residues. CDR3: CASSRDRDGSYEQYF. CDR3 nucleotide sequence: TGTGCCAGCAGCCGTGACAGGGACGGCTCCTACGAGCAGTACTTC.

This clone has only a few counts. The chain joins TRBV10-3 to TRBJ1-2; D gene uncertain. The CDR3 totals 12 residues. V was clipped by 10 bases and J by 6 bases, with 15 bases between them. Germline lookup yields CDR1 ENHRY and CDR2 SYGVKD. CDR3 in DNA: TGTGCCACTACAGCTACGCGGGATGGCTACACCTTC. Its translation: CATTATRDGYTF.

The genes are TRBV9 and TRBJ2-5; 7 nucleotides line up with TRBD2. This CDR3 is 13 amino acids long. The junction had 2 bases not matched to a gene; V was cut back by 1 base and J by 5 bases. Looked up from germline, CDR1 is SGDLS and CDR2 is YYNGEE. For the CDR3, the DNA is TGTGCCAGCAGCGTAAGGGGAGGGGAGACCCAGTACTTC. Its protein product is CASSVRGGETQYF.

The chain couples TRBV7-9 to TRBJ2-5, with D possibly TRBD2 on 6 matching bases. Trimming pared 5 bases from V and 4 bases from J, leaving 11 bases between. CDR3 size: 13 residues. Germline V lookup: CDR1 SEHNR, CDR2 FQNEAQ (reference sequence). The CDR3 region is CASSHLGGETQYF. The DNA for the CDR3 is TGTGCCAGCAGCCATTTGGGGGGAGAGACCCAGTACTTC.

This clone was observed a handful of times. The chain carries TRBV11-3 and TRBJ2-3, with a possible D match to TRBD1 (6 bases). The CDR3 is made up of 14 amino acids. V dropped 5 bases and J dropped 0 bases, with 9 bases sitting between them. Germline CDR1 is SGHNT and CDR2 is YENEEA. The DNA of the CDR3 is TGTGCCAGCAGCCAGGGGAGCAGCACAGATACGCAGTATTTT. Amino acids: CASSQGSSTDTQYF. Filled out from reference TRBV11-3 and TRBJ2-3, the complete variable domain reads EAGVVQSPRYKIIEKKQPVAFWCNPISGHNTLYWYLQNLGQGPELLIRYENEEAVDDSQLPKDRFSAERLKGVDSTLKIQPAELGDSAVYLCASSQGSSTDTQYFGPGTRLTVL.

This clone has a handful of counts. The CDR3 DNA reads as TGTGCCAGCAGTGTGGGACAGGGCGGCGGCTACACCTTC. Translated: CASSVGQGGGYTF. The chain couples TRBV6-1 to TRBJ1-2; 9 bases match TRBD1. The CDR3 length is 13 residues. V trimming: 4 bases; J trimming: 8 bases; junction bases outside the gene matches: 5. CDR1 MNHNS and CDR2 SASEGT come from the germline V gene.

The sample holds a few counts of this clone. The rearrangement joins TRBV15 to TRBJ2-7; 8 bases fit TRBD2. With V trimmed by 5 bases and J by 5 bases, 8 bases remained unmatched. Germline V gene lookup returns CDR1 LNHNV and CDR2 YYDKDF (reference sequence). There are 14 residues in the CDR3. CDR3 DNA sequence: TGTGCCACCAGCGGCCGGGGGGGGCCTAACGAGCAGTACTTC. Its protein is CATSGRGGPNEQYF.

The table lists this clone with a few counts. The chain combines TRBV28 with TRBJ2-1; D might be TRBD2 (6 bases). V gave up 2 bases and J gave up 0 bases, with 8 bases separating them. Germline V gene lookup returns CDR1 MDHEN and CDR2 SYDVKM. This CDR3 contains 15 residues. The CDR3 protein is CASSLGTLSYNEQFF. CDR3 sequence (DNA): TGTGCCAGCAGTTTAGGGACTCTCTCCTACAATGAGCAGTTCTTC.

This clone was counted between two and nine times. The DNA for the CDR3 is TGTGCCAGCAGGGGCGGGGGGGCCGATACGCAGTATTTT. This encodes CASRGGGADTQYF. The rearrangement links TRBV27 to TRBJ2-3; TRBD2 matches 9 bases. This CDR3 region has 13 residues. The germline V gene has CDR1 MNHEY and CDR2 SMNVEV (reference sequence). Trimming took 6 bases from V and 6 from J; bases not matched to a gene: 4.

This clone was seen only a few times. The gene calls are TRBV29-1 and TRBJ2-3, with 9 bases fitting TRBD1. This CDR3 spans 15 amino acids. Germline V gene lookup returns CDR1 SQVTM and CDR2 ANQGSEA. With 4 bases clipped from V and 10 bases from J, the junction kept 15 bases outside the gene matches. This CDR3 reads CSVGASHRGQGPQYF. The DNA of the CDR3 is TGCAGCGTTGGGGCCTCTCACAGGGGGCAGGGTCCGCAGTATTTT.

This clone was counted a few times. The chain has TRBV6-5 and TRBJ1-2; possible D gene TRBD1, 6 bases. CDR3 length: 13 residues. The V and J ends lost 5 bases and 3 bases respectively, with 10 bases between them. The V gene's germline CDR1 is MNHEY and CDR2 SVGAGI. The CDR3 spells CASSGQLDYGYTF. CDR3 DNA sequence: TGTGCCAGCAGTGGACAGTTAGACTATGGCTACACCTTC.

The chain uses TRBV11-2 and TRBJ2-1, with TRBD2 matching 7 bases. The V gene end was trimmed by 3 bases and the J gene end by 3 bases; junction bases not matched to a gene: 2. CDR1 SGHAT and CDR2 FQNNGV come from the germline V gene. CDR3 length equals 14 residues. In DNA form, the CDR3 reads TGTGCCAGCAGCTTTAGCGGGTACTACAATGAGCAGTTCTTC. This sequence encodes CASSFSGYYNEQFF.

This clone was found a few times. The rearrangement uses TRBV2 and TRBJ2-7; the D gene is possibly TRBD1 (6 bases). This CDR3 region has 13 residues. V was shortened by 9 bases and J by 0 bases, with 12 bases between the two germline ends. The germline V gene encodes CDR1 SNHLY and CDR2 FYNNEI. CDR3 protein: CARRQASSYEQYF. The CDR3, as DNA: TGTGCCAGAAGACAGGCGAGCTCCTACGAGCAGTACTTC.

V usage is TRBV27 and J usage is TRBJ1-2; D is possibly TRBD1 (6 bases). Germline loops: CDR1 MNHEY, CDR2 SMNVEV (reference sequence). V dropped 3 bases and J dropped 0 bases, with 11 bases sitting between them. The CDR3 contains 15 residues. The CDR3 spells CASSFSGGPNYGYTF. For the CDR3, the DNA is TGTGCCAGCAGTTTTTCGGGGGGGCCTAACTATGGCTACACCTTC.

The chain has TRBV5-4 and TRBJ1-2, with 11 bases lining up with TRBD1. With 0 bases clipped from V and 2 bases from J, the junction kept 3 bases outside the gene matches. Germline V gene data show CDR1 as SGHNT and CDR2 as YYREEE (reference sequence). The CDR3 length is 16 residues. The CDR3 nucleotides are TGTGCCAGCAGCTTGGGGGGACAGGGGGTAAACTATGGCTACACCTTC. Its translation: CASSLGGQGVNYGYTF.

This clone was seen a few times. The gene calls are TRBV27 and TRBJ1-1, with a tentative D call TRBD1 (5 bases). The length of the CDR3 is 14 residues. The germline gives CDR1 MNHEY, CDR2 SMNVEV (reference sequence). Trimming left V 6 bases short and J 5 bases short, with 16 bases between. CDR3 protein: CASSKSTASTEAFF. The CDR3 DNA is TGTGCCAGCAGCAAATCGACAGCCTCGACTGAAGCTTTCTTT.

Of note for this clone: Other DNA sequences in this specimen translate into the identical CDR3. The chain carries TRBV5-1 and TRBJ1-1; D ambiguous. This CDR3 is built from 13 residues. V lost 2 bases, J lost 1 base, and 6 bases lay in between. Germline lookup yields CDR1 SGHRS and CDR2 YFSETQ. The CDR3 is CASSFGGNTEAFF. CDR3 DNA sequence: TGCGCCAGCAGCTTCGGCGGGAACACTGAAGCTTTCTTT.

This clone was seen a handful of times. This chain links TRBV7-9 with TRBJ2-3; D call uncertain. CDR3 size: 14 residues. Germline V gene lookup returns CDR1 SEHNR and CDR2 FQNEAQ (reference sequence). The ends were cut back, 2 bases at V and 4 bases at J, with 10 bases in the middle. The CDR3 sequence: CASSLLVTADTQYF. CDR3 nucleotides: TGTGCCAGCAGCTTACTAGTTACTGCAGATACGCAGTATTTT.